This record concerns one TCR beta chain sequence. This entry is derived from a study of blood T cell repertoires in COVID-19. Repertoires were generated with immunoSEQ multiplex PCR, while TCRdb's copy carries only in-frame clones and drops some. In the table there are approximately 49,000 clones, 75% to 90% of which are singletons. The CDR3 is 14 residues long. With 6 bases clipped from V and 10 bases from J, the junction kept 12 bases outside the gene matches. Germline CDR1 is SEHNR and CDR2 is FQNEAQ (reference sequence). Sample: peripheral blood. The chain carries TRBV7-9 and TRBJ2-1; 7 bases are a match to TRBD2. The receptor's source is a human donor with acute or convalescent COVID-19. The donor label of this sample is uncertain. The CDR3 spells CASSLVAGQTEQFF. The CDR3 coding sequence is TGTGCCAGCAGTCTAGTAGCGGGCCAAACAGAGCAGTTCTTC. Full variable domain (remainder filled in from reference TRBV7-9 and TRBJ2-1): DTGVSQNPRHKITKRGQNVTFRCDPISEHNRLYWYRQTLGQGPEFLTYFQNEAQLEKSRLLSDRFSAERPKGSFSTLEIQRTEQGDSAMYLCASSLVAGQTEQFFGPGTRLTVL.